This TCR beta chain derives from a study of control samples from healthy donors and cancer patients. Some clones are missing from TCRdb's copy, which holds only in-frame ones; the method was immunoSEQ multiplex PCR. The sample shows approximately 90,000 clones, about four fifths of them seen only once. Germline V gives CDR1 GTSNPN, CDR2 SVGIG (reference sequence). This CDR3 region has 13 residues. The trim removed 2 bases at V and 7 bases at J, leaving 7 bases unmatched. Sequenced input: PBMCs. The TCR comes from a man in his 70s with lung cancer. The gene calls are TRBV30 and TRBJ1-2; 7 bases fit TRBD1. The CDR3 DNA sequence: TGTGCCTGGAGTTTAGGGACAGTGTCTGGCTACACCTTC. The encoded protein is CAWSLGTVSGYTF.